The 4 T cell receptor beta chains below come from one sample, sequenced in a study of T cells after posttransplantation cyclophosphamide. TCRdb keeps only in-frame clones here, not all; method: immunoSEQ multiplex PCR. Recorded here are 10,000 to 15,000 clones, none singletons. Input material: PBMCs. The origin of the receptors is a woman between 40 and 50 years old in good health, CMV-negative, and a related stem cell transplant donor.

V and J are TRBV2 and TRBJ1-5; 7 nucleotides line up with TRBD1. This CDR3 is built from 20 residues. Germline V gene lookup returns CDR1 SNHLY and CDR2 FYNNEI. With V trimmed by 4 bases and J by 0 bases, 18 bases remained unmatched. The CDR3 region has the DNA TGTGCCAGCAGTGGTGACCTCGTGGGGACAGTTTCCCATAGCAATCAGCCCCAGCATTTT. Translation gives CASSGDLVGTVSHSNQPQHF.

The table lists this clone with many counts. J is TRBJ2-7 and V is TRBV7-9; D is perhaps TRBD1 (5 bases). CDR1 is SEHNR, CDR2 FQNEAQ, per germline (reference sequence). The V end lost 4 bases, the J end lost 3 bases, and 13 bases lay between the germline ends. The CDR3 covers 14 residues. For the CDR3, the DNA is TGTGCCAGCAGCTCCCCACAGGTGCGCTACGAGCAGTACTTC. Protein sequence: CASSSPQVRYEQYF.

This clone has at least ten counts. This chain joins TRBV27 and TRBJ2-3, with TRBD2 identical over 13 bases. Trimming at V came to 10 bases and at J to 5 bases, leaving 12 bases not matched to a gene. Germline assignment: CDR1 MNHEY and CDR2 SMNVEV (reference sequence). The CDR3 loop spans 16 amino acids. Written as DNA, the CDR3 is TGTGCCACCAGAGGGACTAGCGGGATCGCGGGAGATACGCAGTATTTT. Protein: CATRGTSGIAGDTQYF.

The chain combines TRBV5-1 with TRBJ2-3; 9 nucleotides match TRBD1. Germline-derived CDR1 and CDR2 are SGHRS and YFSETQ. This CDR3 spans 15 amino acids. V lost 1 base, J lost 10 bases, and 10 bases stayed unmatched. CDR3 sequence: CASSLQPGQGSPQYF. The CDR3 bases are TGCGCCAGCAGCTTGCAGCCGGGACAGGGTTCGCCGCAGTATTTT.